The 25 T cell receptor beta chains in this list originate from one sample, sequenced in a study of OX40 agonist ivuxolimab in advanced cancers. Library preparation was by the immunoSEQ multiplex PCR assay. Imported from immuneACCESS, the table was reduced by TCRdb to in-frame sequences with V and J called. These copies leave out some clones; in studies compared against another copy, an unresolved V gene accounts for under half, and the cause of the remainder is not known. The sample data list over 70,000 clones, and approximately 91% of these were observed just once. Around 0.33% of the sample belongs to the ten largest clones. The specimen was CD4+ or CD8+ T cells sorted from blood, collected in a trial of the OX40 agonist ivuxolimab. All receptors derive from an adult with an advanced solid tumor such as melanoma, head and neck, liver or kidney cancer.

The rearrangement links TRBV19 to TRBJ2-2, with 9 bases aligning to TRBD2. V lost 7 bases, J lost 2 bases, and 5 bases stayed unmatched. Germline assignment: CDR1 LNHDA and CDR2 SQIVND (reference sequence). The CDR3 spans 15 residues. Here the CDR3 reads CASIKTSGNTGELFF. CDR3 in DNA: TGTGCCAGTATCAAGACTAGCGGAAACACCGGGGAGCTGTTTTTT.

The chain uses TRBV15 and TRBJ2-2, with D uncertain. V was shortened by 0 bases and J by 8 bases, with 22 bases between the two germline ends. Germline values: CDR1 LNHNV, CDR2 YYDKDF (reference sequence). The CDR3 loop spans 18 amino acids. The CDR3 nucleotides read TGTGCCACCAGCAGAGATCGCGGTATCCTCCCTACTCCGGGGGAGCTGTTTTTT. Amino acids: CATSRDRGILPTPGELFF.

The count of this clone is one. The CDR3 DNA reads TGTGCCAGCAGCCGCGGGGGTCCCAGCACAGATACGCAGTATTTT. Encoded protein: CASSRGGPSTDTQYF. The genes are TRBV28 and TRBJ2-3; 7 positions agree with TRBD2. Germline V gene data show CDR1 as MDHEN and CDR2 as SYDVKM. V was pared by 6 bases and J by 0 bases, with 6 bases of the junction left unmatched. There are 15 residues in the CDR3.

V and J are TRBV19 and TRBJ2-7, with D perhaps matching TRBD1 (6 bases). CDR3 length: 15 amino acids. Germline V gives CDR1 LNHDA, CDR2 SQIVND (reference sequence). V lost 4 bases to trimming and J lost 0 bases, with 13 bases between them. Here the CDR3 reads CASSTRDTLSYEQYF. Here the CDR3 DNA reads TGTGCCAGTAGTACCCGGGACACCCTCTCCTACGAGCAGTACTTC.

The gene calls are TRBV19 and TRBJ2-5; 7 bases agree with TRBD1. CDR1 and CDR2 from the germline V gene are LNHDA and SQIVND (reference sequence). This CDR3 is 14 amino acids long. The junction had 13 bases not matched to a gene; V was cut back by 6 bases and J by 9 bases. In nucleotides, the CDR3 is TGTGCCAGTAGCGTCTCGGGACAGCAAGTGTCCCAGTACTTC. Its translation: CASSVSGQQVSQYF.

This clone was picked up one time. This rearrangement joins TRBV28 to TRBJ1-5, with D maybe TRBD1 (6 bases). This CDR3 contains 17 residues. Per the germline V gene, CDR1 is MDHEN and CDR2 is SYDVKM. Trimming took 6 bases from V and 2 from J, leaving 20 bases between them. CDR3 nucleotide sequence: TGTGCCAGCAGATTCGACAGGCCCGGAGGGGGCAATCAGCCCCAGCATTTT. This translates into CASRFDRPGGGNQPQHF.

The chain combines TRBV10-3 with TRBJ2-3; possibly TRBD1 for D (6 bases). The germline V gene encodes CDR1 ENHRY and CDR2 SYGVKD. This CDR3 is built from 16 residues. The V end was cut by 2 bases, the J end by 3 bases, with 15 bases between. CDR3 sequence: CAISENTGGRTDTQYF. CDR3 in DNA: TGTGCCATCAGTGAGAATACTGGGGGCCGAACAGATACGCAGTATTTT.

The chain has TRBV11-2 and TRBJ2-1; 11 bases match TRBD2. This CDR3 is 15 amino acids long. Germline CDR1 SGHAT, CDR2 FQNNGV. V shed 2 bases and J 4 bases; nucleotides not matched to a gene: 1. CDR3 nucleotide sequence: TGTGCCAGCAGCTTAACTAGCGGGGGATACAATGAGCAGTTCTTC. Translated, it gives CASSLTSGGYNEQFF. The entire variable domain, with the rest obtained from reference TRBV11-2 and TRBJ2-1, is as follows: EAGVAQSPRYKIIEKRQSVAFWCNPISGHATLYWYQQILGQGPKLLIQFQNNGVVDDSQLPKDRFSAERLKGVDSTLKIQPAKLEDSAVYLCASSLTSGGYNEQFFGPGTRLTVL.

This CDR3 reads CASSIRGEVLGYYNEQFF. For the CDR3, the DNA is TGTGCCAGCAGCATCCGCGGTGAGGTCCTGGGGTACTACAATGAGCAGTTCTTC. V gene TRBV21-1 combines with J gene TRBJ2-1. TRBV21-1 is a pseudogene locus. This CDR3 has 18 residues.

The V call is TRBV28, the J call TRBJ2-3; 14 nucleotides match TRBD2. V lost 9 bases and J lost 5; bases outside the gene matches: 16. Looked up from germline, CDR1 is MDHEN and CDR2 is SYDVKM. This CDR3 is built from 18 residues. CDR3 region: CASATRRGTSGRVDTQYF. CDR3 bases: TGTGCCAGTGCGACCAGGCGAGGGACTAGCGGGAGAGTAGATACGCAGTATTTT.

For the CDR3, the DNA is TGTGCCAGCAACCCGGGAGGTGGTGAGCAGTTCTTC. It encodes CASNPGGGEQFF. The genes are TRBV2 and TRBJ2-1; 7 nucleotides match TRBD2. Germline trimming cut 7 bases from V and 9 bases from J; bases unmatched to any gene: 6. The germline V gene encodes CDR1 SNHLY and CDR2 FYNNEI. The CDR3 is 12 amino acids.

The chain employs TRBV18 and TRBJ1-4; D is perhaps TRBD1 (5 bases). The CDR3 spans 15 residues. V was cut by 5 bases and J by 6 bases, with 16 bases left in between. Germline V gene lookup returns CDR1 KGHSH and CDR2 LQKENI. The CDR3 sequence: CASSSRGASDEKLFF. DNA of the CDR3: TGTGCCAGCTCATCCCGCGGGGCCTCCGATGAAAAACTGTTTTTT.

The chain recombines TRBV4-3 with TRBJ2-1; maybe TRBD2 (5 bases). V was trimmed by 0 bases and J by 5 bases, leaving 17 bases between them. This CDR3 is built from 17 residues. The germline V gene has CDR1 LGHNA and CDR2 YSLEER. This CDR3 reads CASSQDPLAGFHNEQFF. CDR3 nucleotide sequence: TGCGCCAGCAGCCAAGATCCGCTAGCCGGTTTCCACAATGAGCAGTTCTTC.

This clone was observed once. The chain links TRBV9 to TRBJ2-3; TRBD2 is a possible D gene (5 bases). V dropped 1 base and J dropped 1 base, with 13 bases sitting between them. Germline CDR1 is SGDLS and CDR2 is YYNGEE. The CDR3 contains 16 residues. The CDR3 nucleotides are TGTGCCAGCAGCGTATCCCCTAGCAGTGGCACAGATACGCAGTATTTT. This translates into CASSVSPSSGTDTQYF.

This chain joins TRBV7-2 and TRBJ2-7; D not resolved. This CDR3 is built from 15 residues. V lost 0 bases and J lost 7, with 16 bases in between. Looked up from germline, CDR1 is SGHTA and CDR2 is FQGNSA. CDR3 nucleotide sequence: TGTGCCAGCAGCTTAGCCGGGCTCCCCTCCGGAGAGCAGTACTTC. It encodes CASSLAGLPSGEQYF.

The J gene is TRBJ2-7, the V gene TRBV5-1; 7 bases agree with TRBD1. Germline CDR1 is SGHRS and CDR2 is YFSETQ. The CDR3 extends over 15 amino acids. With 4 bases clipped from V and 2 bases from J, the junction kept 9 bases outside the gene matches. CDR3 in amino acids: CASSRTGTVTYEQYF. CDR3 bases: TGCGCCAGCAGCCGGACCGGGACAGTGACCTACGAGCAGTACTTC.

This clone was observed a handful of times. The V and J genes are TRBV19 and TRBJ1-5, with D unresolved. The CDR3 spans 13 residues. Germline V gives CDR1 LNHDA, CDR2 SQIVND (reference sequence). V dropped 4 bases and J dropped 7 bases, with 11 bases sitting between them. The CDR3 region is CASSTGPLQPQHF. The CDR3 DNA reads as TGTGCCAGTAGTACCGGGCCCTTACAGCCCCAGCATTTT.

This rearrangement joins TRBV6-5 to TRBJ2-2; tentatively, D is TRBD1 (5 bases). The germline gives CDR1 MNHEY, CDR2 SVGAGI. This CDR3 spans 15 amino acids. Trimming took off 4 bases at V and 4 bases at J, with 13 bases between the two ends. The CDR3 loop is CASSWAGHSTGELFF. The CDR3 bases are TGTGCCAGCAGTTGGGCAGGGCATAGCACCGGGGAGCTGTTTTTT.

The V and J genes are TRBV4-3 and TRBJ2-5; D may be TRBD2 (5 bases). This CDR3 contains 15 residues. With 0 bases removed from V and 3 bases from J, the gap between germline ends came to 11 bases. Germline CDR1 reads LGHNA; CDR2 reads YSLEER. Here the CDR3 reads CASSQDPRAEETQYF. CDR3 nucleotide sequence: TGCGCCAGCAGCCAAGATCCACGAGCGGAAGAGACCCAGTACTTC.

The rearrangement uses TRBV7-2 and TRBJ1-5; no firm D call. CDR1 is SGHTA and CDR2 is FQGNSA in the germline V gene. The CDR3 totals 14 residues. The V gene lost 4 bases and the J gene lost 6 bases, with 13 bases spanning the gap. DNA for the CDR3: TGTGCCAGCAGCTCTCGGGCAATCGGTCAGCCCCAGCATTTT. It translates to CASSSRAIGQPQHF.

The V and J genes are TRBV7-8 and TRBJ1-5; D ambiguous. Germline values: CDR1 SGHVS, CDR2 FQNEAQ. The V end was cut by 8 bases, the J end by 4 bases, with 12 bases between. The CDR3 has 13 residues. In DNA, the CDR3 is TGTGCCAGCGGGGAAGCGGGTAATCAGCCCCAGCATTTT. This encodes CASGEAGNQPQHF.

The rearrangement links TRBV11-2 to TRBJ2-5; D uncertain. V lost 1 base and J 1 base, leaving 7 bases between the germline ends. The germline V gene encodes CDR1 SGHAT and CDR2 FQNNGV. There are 14 residues in the CDR3. DNA for the CDR3: TGTGCCAGCAGCTTAGGGTCGGTCCAAGAGACCCAGTACTTC. Its protein product is CASSLGSVQETQYF.

CDR3 DNA: TGTGCCAGCAGTTCGGGAGCCAGCGCAGATACGCAGTATTTT. Its translation: CASSSGASADTQYF. The V and J genes are TRBV7-3 and TRBJ2-3; D may be TRBD2 (6 bases). This CDR3 spans 14 amino acids. V shed 6 bases and J shed 4 bases, with 14 bases lying between them. The germline gives CDR1 SGHTA, CDR2 FQGTGA.

CDR3 sequence reads: CASSLGSYTEAFF. The CDR3 bases are TGTGCCAGCAGTTTAGGCAGTTACACTGAAGCTTTCTTT. The rearrangement uses TRBV28 and TRBJ1-1; D is undetermined. The V gene lost 2 bases and the J gene lost 3 bases, with 7 bases spanning the gap. This CDR3 has 13 amino acids. Germline V gene lookup returns CDR1 MDHEN and CDR2 SYDVKM.

The V call is TRBV7-2, the J call TRBJ2-3; D unresolved. The CDR3 has 15 amino acids. Trimming removed 2 bases at V and 4 bases at J, with 13 bases between. The germline V gene has CDR1 SGHTA and CDR2 FQGNSA. CDR3 DNA: TGTGCCAGCAGCTTACCGTCCCTCTTGGCAGATACGCAGTATTTT. Residues: CASSLPSLLADTQYF. The whole variable domain, filled in from reference TRBV7-2 and TRBJ2-3, reads GAGVSQSPSNKVTEKGKDVELRCDPISGHTALYWYRQSLGQGLEFLIYFQGNSAPDKSGLPSDRFSAERTGGSVSTLTIQRTQQEDSAVYLCASSLPSLLADTQYFGPGTRLTVL.